The text below deals with one T cell receptor (beta chain). One entry per CDR3 protein results from TCRdb running MiXCR on the 5' RACE reads. This table holds over 55,000 distinct CDR3 sequences, 25% to 35% found once. The CDR3 length is 12 residues. Per germline, CDR1 DFQATT and CDR2 SNEGSKA (reference sequence). Germline trimming cut 3 bases from V and 8 bases from J; bases unmatched to any gene: 4. Sequencing was performed on tumor-infiltrating memory CD4+ T cells sorted from the breast tumor. Subset in this sample: memory CD4+ T cells, CD4+CD45RO+CD25-. The chain joins TRBV20-1 to TRBJ2-1, with 7 nucleotides matching TRBD1. The TCR sequence derives from a female donor with breast cancer. The CDR3, as DNA: TGCAGTGCTAGTAAGGGGGCTGATGAGCAGTTCTTC. This sequence encodes CSASKGADEQFF.